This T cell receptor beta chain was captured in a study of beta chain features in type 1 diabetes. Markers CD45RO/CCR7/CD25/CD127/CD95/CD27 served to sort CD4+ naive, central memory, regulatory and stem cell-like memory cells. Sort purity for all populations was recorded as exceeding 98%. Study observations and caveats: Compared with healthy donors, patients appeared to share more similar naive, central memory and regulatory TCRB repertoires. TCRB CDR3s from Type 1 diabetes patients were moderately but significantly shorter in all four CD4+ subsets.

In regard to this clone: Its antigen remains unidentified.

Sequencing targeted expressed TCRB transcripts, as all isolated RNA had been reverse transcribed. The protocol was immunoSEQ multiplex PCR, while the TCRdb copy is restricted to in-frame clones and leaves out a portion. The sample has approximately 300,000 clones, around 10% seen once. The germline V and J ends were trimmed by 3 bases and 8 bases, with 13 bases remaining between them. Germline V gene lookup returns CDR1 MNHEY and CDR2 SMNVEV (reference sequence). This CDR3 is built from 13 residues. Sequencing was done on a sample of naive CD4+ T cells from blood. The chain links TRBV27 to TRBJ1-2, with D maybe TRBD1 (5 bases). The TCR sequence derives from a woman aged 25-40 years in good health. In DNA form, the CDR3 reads TGTGCCAGCAGTTTTTGGGGGGAAGGGGGCTACACCTTC. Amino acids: CASSFWGEGGYTF.